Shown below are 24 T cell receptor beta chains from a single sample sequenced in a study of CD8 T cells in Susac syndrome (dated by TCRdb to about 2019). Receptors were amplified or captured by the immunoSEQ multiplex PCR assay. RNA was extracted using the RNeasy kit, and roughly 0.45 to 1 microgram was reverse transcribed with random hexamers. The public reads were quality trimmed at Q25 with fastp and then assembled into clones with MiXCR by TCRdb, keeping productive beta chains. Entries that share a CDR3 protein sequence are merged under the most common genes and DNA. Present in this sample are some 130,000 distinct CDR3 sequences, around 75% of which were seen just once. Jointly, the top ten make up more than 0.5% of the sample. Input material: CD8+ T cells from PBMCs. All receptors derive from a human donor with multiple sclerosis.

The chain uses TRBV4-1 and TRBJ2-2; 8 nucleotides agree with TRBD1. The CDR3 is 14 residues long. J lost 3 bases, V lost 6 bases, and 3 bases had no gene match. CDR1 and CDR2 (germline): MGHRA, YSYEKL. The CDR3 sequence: CASRATGDTGELFF. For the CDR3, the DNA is TGCGCCAGCAGGGCGACAGGGGACACCGGGGAGCTGTTTTTT.

The CDR3 nucleotides read TGTGCCAGCAGGCCCCCTGAGGGGAATGAAAAACTGTTTTTT. It specifies CASRPPEGNEKLFF. The chain links TRBV28 to TRBJ1-4, with D possibly TRBD1 on 5 matching bases. V was trimmed by 6 bases and J by 5 bases, leaving 13 bases between them. The CDR3 extends over 14 amino acids. Germline assignment: CDR1 MDHEN and CDR2 SYDVKM.

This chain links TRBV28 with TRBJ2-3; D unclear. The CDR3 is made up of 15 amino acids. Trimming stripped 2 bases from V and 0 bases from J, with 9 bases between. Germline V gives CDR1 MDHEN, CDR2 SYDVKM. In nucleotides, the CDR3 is TGTGCCAGCAGTTTACGGCTAGATAGCACAGATACGCAGTATTTT. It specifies CASSLRLDSTDTQYF.

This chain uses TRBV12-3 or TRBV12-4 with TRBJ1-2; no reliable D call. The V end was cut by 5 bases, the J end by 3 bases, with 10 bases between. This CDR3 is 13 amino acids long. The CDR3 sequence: CASSPVIHYGYTF. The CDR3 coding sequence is TGTGCCAGCAGTCCCGTTATTCACTATGGCTACACCTTC.

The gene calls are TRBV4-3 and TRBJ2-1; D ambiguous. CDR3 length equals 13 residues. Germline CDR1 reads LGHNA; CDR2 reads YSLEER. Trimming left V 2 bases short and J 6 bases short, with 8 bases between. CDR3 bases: TGCGCCAGCAGCCAAAGACTCCTCAATGAGCAGTTCTTC. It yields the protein CASSQRLLNEQFF.

The CDR3 loop is CASSHGARPKTGELFF. CDR3 nucleotides: TGTGCCAGCAGTCACGGGGCCCGCCCTAAAACCGGGGAGCTGTTTTTT. The genes are TRBV28 and TRBJ2-2; D might be TRBD1 or TRBD2, each matching 5 bases. V was pared by 5 bases and J by 5 bases, with 18 bases between. The CDR3 length is 16 residues. Germline CDR1 and CDR2: MDHEN and SYDVKM.

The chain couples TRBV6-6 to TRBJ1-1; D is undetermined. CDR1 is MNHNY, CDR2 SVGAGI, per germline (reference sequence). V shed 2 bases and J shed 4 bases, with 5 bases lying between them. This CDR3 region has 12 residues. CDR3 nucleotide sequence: TGTGCCAGCAGTTACGGGGTCACTGAAGCTTTCTTT. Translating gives CASSYGVTEAFF.

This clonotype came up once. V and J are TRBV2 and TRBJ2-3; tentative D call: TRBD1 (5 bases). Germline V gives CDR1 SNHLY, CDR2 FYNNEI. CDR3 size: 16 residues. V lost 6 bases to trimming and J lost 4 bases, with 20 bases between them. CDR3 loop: CASRMTPGFSPDTQYF. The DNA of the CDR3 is TGTGCCAGCAGGATGACCCCAGGGTTTAGCCCAGATACGCAGTATTTT.

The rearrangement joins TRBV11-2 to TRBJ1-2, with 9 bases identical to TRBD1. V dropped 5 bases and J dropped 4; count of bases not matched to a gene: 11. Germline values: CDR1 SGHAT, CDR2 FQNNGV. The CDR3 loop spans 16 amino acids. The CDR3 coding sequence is TGTGCCAGCAGCCCCTACCACAGGGGGCGCGGCTATGGCTACACCTTC. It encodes CASSPYHRGRGYGYTF.

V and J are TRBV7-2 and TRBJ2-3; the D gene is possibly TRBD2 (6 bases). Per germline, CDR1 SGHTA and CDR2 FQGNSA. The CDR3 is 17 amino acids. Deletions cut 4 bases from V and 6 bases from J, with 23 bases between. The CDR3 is CASSSNDGGPEGDTQYF. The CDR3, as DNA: TGTGCCAGCAGCTCGAATGACGGGGGTCCCGAGGGGGATACGCAGTATTTT.

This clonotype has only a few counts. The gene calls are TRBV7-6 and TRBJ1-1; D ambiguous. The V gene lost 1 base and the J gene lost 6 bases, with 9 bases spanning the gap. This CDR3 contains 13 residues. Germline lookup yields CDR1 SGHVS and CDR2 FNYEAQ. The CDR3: CASSLEWGSEAFF. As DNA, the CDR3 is TGTGCCAGCAGCTTAGAATGGGGATCTGAAGCTTTCTTT.

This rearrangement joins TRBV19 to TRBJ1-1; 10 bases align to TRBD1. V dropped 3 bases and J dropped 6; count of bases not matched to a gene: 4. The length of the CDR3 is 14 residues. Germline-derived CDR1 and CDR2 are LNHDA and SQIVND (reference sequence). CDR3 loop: CASSMGQGFAEAFF. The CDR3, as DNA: TGTGCCAGTAGTATGGGACAGGGGTTTGCTGAAGCTTTCTTT.

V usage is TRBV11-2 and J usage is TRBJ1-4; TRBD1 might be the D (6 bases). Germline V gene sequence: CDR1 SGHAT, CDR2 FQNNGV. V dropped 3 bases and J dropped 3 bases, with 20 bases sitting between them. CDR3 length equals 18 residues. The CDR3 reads CASSFPGTLMLPNEKLFF. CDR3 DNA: TGTGCCAGCAGCTTCCCCGGGACATTAATGCTACCTAATGAAAAACTGTTTTTT.

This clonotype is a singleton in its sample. CDR3 sequence reads: CATKLTSGRAYNEQFF. The CDR3 DNA is TGCGCCACCAAGTTAACTAGCGGGAGGGCCTACAATGAGCAGTTCTTC. J is TRBJ2-1 and V is TRBV4-1; 13 nucleotides match TRBD2. Germline trimming cut 10 bases from V and 2 bases from J; bases unmatched to any gene: 8. The length of the CDR3 is 16 residues. Germline values: CDR1 MGHRA, CDR2 YSYEKL.

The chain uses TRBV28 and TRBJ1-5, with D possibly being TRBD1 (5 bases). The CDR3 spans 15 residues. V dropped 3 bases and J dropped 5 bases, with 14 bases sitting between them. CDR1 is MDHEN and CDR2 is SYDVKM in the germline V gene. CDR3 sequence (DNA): TGTGCCAGCAGTTTGGATAGGACAAGAGATCAGCCCCAGCATTTT. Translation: CASSLDRTRDQPQHF.

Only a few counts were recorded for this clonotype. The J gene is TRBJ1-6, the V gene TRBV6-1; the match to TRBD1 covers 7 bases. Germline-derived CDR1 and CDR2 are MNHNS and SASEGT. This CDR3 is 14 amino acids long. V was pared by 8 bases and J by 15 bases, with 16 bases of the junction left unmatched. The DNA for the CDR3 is TGTGCCAGCGGAGGGGGGGACAGCTTGATAGACCTCCACTTT. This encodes CASGGGDSLIDLHF.

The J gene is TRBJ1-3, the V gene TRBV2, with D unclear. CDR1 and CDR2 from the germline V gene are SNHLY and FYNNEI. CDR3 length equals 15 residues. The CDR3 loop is CAGSGTAVSGNTIYF. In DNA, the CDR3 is TGTGCGGGAAGCGGCACGGCCGTCTCTGGAAACACCATATATTTT.

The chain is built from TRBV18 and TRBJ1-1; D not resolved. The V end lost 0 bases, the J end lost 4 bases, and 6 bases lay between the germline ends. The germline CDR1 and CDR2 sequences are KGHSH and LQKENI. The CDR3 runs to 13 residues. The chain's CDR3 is CASSPPSATEAFF. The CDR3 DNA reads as TGTGCCAGCTCACCACCGAGCGCCACTGAAGCTTTCTTT.

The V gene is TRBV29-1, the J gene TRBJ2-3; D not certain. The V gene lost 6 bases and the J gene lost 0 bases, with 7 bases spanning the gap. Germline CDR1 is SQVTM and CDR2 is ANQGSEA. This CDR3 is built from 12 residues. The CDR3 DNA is TGCAGCGTCATGACGAGCACAGATACGCAGTATTTT. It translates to CSVMTSTDTQYF.

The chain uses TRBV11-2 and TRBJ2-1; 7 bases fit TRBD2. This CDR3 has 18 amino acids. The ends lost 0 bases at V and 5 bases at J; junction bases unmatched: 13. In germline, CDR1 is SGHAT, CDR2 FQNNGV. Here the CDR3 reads CASSLEAPAGVGDNEQFF. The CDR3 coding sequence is TGTGCCAGCAGCTTAGAGGCCCCGGCGGGGGTAGGGGACAATGAGCAGTTCTTC.

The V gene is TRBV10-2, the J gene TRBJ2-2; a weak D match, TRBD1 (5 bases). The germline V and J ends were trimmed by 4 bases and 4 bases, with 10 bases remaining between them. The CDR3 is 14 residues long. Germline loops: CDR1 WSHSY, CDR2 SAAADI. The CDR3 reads CASSGGHSTGELFF. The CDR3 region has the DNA TGCGCCAGCAGTGGTGGACACAGCACCGGGGAGCTGTTTTTT.

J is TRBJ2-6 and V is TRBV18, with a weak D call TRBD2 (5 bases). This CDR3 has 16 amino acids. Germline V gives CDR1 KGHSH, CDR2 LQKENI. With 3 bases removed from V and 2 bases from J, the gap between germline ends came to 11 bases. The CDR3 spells CASSPRVGAGANVLTF. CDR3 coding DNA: TGTGCCAGCTCACCCCGGGTCGGGGCTGGGGCCAACGTCCTGACTTTC.

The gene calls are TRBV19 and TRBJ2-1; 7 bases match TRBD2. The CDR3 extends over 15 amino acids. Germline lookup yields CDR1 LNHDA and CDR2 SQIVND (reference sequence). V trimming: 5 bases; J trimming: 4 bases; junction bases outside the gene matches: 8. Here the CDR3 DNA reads TGTGCCAGTAGTTCAATCGCGGGGGTGTACAATGAGCAGTTCTTC. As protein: CASSSIAGVYNEQFF.

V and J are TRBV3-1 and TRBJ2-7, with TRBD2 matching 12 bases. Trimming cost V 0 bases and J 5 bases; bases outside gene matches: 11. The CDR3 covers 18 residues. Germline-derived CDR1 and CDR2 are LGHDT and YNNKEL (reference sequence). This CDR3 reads CASSQDGTSGLLVHEQYF. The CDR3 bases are TGTGCCAGCAGCCAAGATGGGACTAGCGGGTTACTCGTCCACGAGCAGTACTTC.